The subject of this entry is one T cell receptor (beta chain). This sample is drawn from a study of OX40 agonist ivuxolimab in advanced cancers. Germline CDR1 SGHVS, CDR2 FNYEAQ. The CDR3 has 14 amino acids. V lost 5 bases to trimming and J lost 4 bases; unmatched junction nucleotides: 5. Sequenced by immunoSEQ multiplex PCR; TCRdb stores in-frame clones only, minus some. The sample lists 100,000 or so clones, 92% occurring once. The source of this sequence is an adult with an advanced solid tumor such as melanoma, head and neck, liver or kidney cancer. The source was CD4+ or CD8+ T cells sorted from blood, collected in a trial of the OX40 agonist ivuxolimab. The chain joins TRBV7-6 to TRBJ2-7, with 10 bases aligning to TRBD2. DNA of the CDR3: TGTGCCAGCAGCCCCGAAGCGGGAGGGTACGAGCAGTACTTC. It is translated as CASSPEAGGYEQYF.